The 27 T cell receptor beta chains given below trace back to one sample, sequenced in a study of radiotherapy plus CTLA-4 blockade in lung cancer. The protocol was immunoSEQ multiplex PCR, while the TCRdb copy is restricted to in-frame clones and leaves out a portion. The table records 30,000 or so clones, roughly 70% of them present only once. Here the sequenced sample was peripheral blood, taken from a patient treated with radiotherapy plus ipilimumab. Receptors originate from a human donor with non-small cell lung cancer whose response to radiotherapy plus ipilimumab could not be evaluated.

V is TRBV25-1 and J is TRBJ2-5; the D gene is possibly TRBD2 (6 bases). This CDR3 is built from 15 residues. The germline CDR1 and CDR2 sequences are MGHDK and SYGVNS. V was clipped by 2 bases and J by 9 bases, with 19 bases between them. The chain's CDR3 is CASSETRRAGGAQYF. The CDR3 nucleotides read TGTGCCAGCAGTGAAACCCGGCGGGCCGGGGGAGCCCAGTACTTC.

The chain combines TRBV2 with TRBJ1-4; weak D call: TRBD1 (6 bases). Germline lookup yields CDR1 SNHLY and CDR2 FYNNEI. The CDR3 length is 15 residues. Deletions cut 5 bases from V and 0 bases from J, with 10 bases between. In DNA, the CDR3 is TGTGCCAGCAGTCCGGACAGACCAACTAATGAAAAACTGTTTTTT. This sequence encodes CASSPDRPTNEKLFF.

This clone was found a few times. The rearrangement joins TRBV28 to TRBJ2-1; tentative D call: TRBD1 (6 bases). The CDR3 consists of 15 residues. Germline CDR1 and CDR2: MDHEN and SYDVKM. V shed 2 bases and J shed 1 base, with 9 bases lying between them. CDR3 bases: TGTGCCAGCAGTTTAAGGGGGAGTTCCTACAATGAGCAGTTCTTC. The encoded protein is CASSLRGSSYNEQFF.

This chain joins TRBV2 and TRBJ1-1, with D perhaps TRBD1 (5 bases). The CDR3 covers 15 residues. Trimming pared 4 bases from V and 0 bases from J, leaving 12 bases between. Germline V gene lookup returns CDR1 SNHLY and CDR2 FYNNEI. CDR3 region: CASSVMGPLNTEAFF. Here the CDR3 DNA reads TGTGCCAGCAGTGTGATGGGGCCGCTGAACACTGAAGCTTTCTTT.

The chain uses TRBV10-3 and TRBJ2-3, with 9 positions matching TRBD1. Trimming took 1 base from V and 3 from J; bases not matched to a gene: 2. The germline V gene has CDR1 ENHRY and CDR2 SYGVKD. The CDR3 has 15 residues. The CDR3, as DNA: TGTGCCATCAGTGAGTTGGGACAGGGAACAGATACGCAGTATTTT. It is translated as CAISELGQGTDTQYF.

The chain carries TRBV7-8 and TRBJ1-4; D may be TRBD1 (6 bases). V shed 5 bases and J shed 0 bases, with 10 bases lying between them. This CDR3 region has 15 residues. In germline, CDR1 is SGHVS, CDR2 FQNEAQ. CDR3 sequence reads: CASSLGQTTNEKLFF. The DNA for the CDR3 is TGTGCCAGCAGCCTAGGACAGACAACTAATGAAAAACTGTTTTTT. Full variable domain (outside the CDR3, taken from reference TRBV7-8 and TRBJ1-4): GAGVSQSPRYKVAKRGQDVALRCDPISGHVSLFWYQQALGQGPEFLTYFQNEAQLDKSGLPSDRFFAERPEGSVSTLKIQRTQQEDSAVYLCASSLGQTTNEKLFFGSGTQLSVL.

The table lists this clone with a few counts. The rearrangement joins TRBV7-9 to TRBJ2-1, with 9 bases fitting TRBD1. V dropped 5 bases and J dropped 6; count of bases not matched to a gene: 8. Germline V gives CDR1 SEHNR, CDR2 FQNEAQ (reference sequence). The CDR3 is made up of 15 amino acids. CDR3 nucleotides: TGTGCCAGCAGCCCGCGACAGGGGGGGGTCAATGAGCAGTTCTTC. It encodes CASSPRQGGVNEQFF.

V gene TRBV10-1 combines with J gene TRBJ2-1; tentative D call: TRBD2 (6 bases). Germline loops: CDR1 WNHNN, CDR2 SYGVQD (reference sequence). The CDR3 is 20 amino acids. V was shortened by 6 bases and J by 2 bases, with 29 bases between the two germline ends. This CDR3 is CASSLTFTGVRFFPYNEQFF. CDR3 nucleotide sequence: TGCGCCAGCAGCCTCACATTCACGGGAGTAAGGTTTTTCCCCTACAATGAGCAGTTCTTC.

The CDR3 sequence is CSVAGQAMNTEAFF. DNA for the CDR3: TGCAGCGTCGCTGGGCAGGCCATGAACACTGAAGCTTTCTTT. The chain recombines TRBV29-1 with TRBJ1-1; D is ambiguous. This CDR3 has 14 amino acids. From germline, CDR1 is SQVTM and CDR2 ANQGSEA. Deletions cut 6 bases from V and 0 bases from J, with 14 bases between.

This clone has a single count. The chain combines TRBV6-1 with TRBJ1-2; TRBD1 matches at 7 bases. The V and J ends lost 3 bases and 0 bases, in that order; junction bases with no gene match: 4. CDR1 MNHNS and CDR2 SASEGT come from the germline V gene. CDR3 length: 15 residues. The CDR3 nucleotides read TGTGCCAGCAGTGAGGGGACAGCTTCTAACTATGGCTACACCTTC. This translates into CASSEGTASNYGYTF.

The gene calls are TRBV29-1 and TRBJ2-3; D is possibly TRBD1 (6 bases). Trimming stripped 1 base from V and 1 base from J, with 12 bases between. CDR3 length equals 15 residues. Germline V gene data show CDR1 as SQVTM and CDR2 as ANQGSEA. CDR3 protein: CSVEGGPGGTDTQYF. The CDR3 DNA follows: TGCAGCGTTGAAGGGGGGCCCGGGGGCACAGATACGCAGTATTTT.

V gene TRBV30 combines with J gene TRBJ2-1, with TRBD2 identical over 12 bases. Germline CDR1 reads GTSNPN; CDR2 reads SVGIG (reference sequence). The CDR3 spans 13 residues. Trimming cost V 6 bases and J 15 bases; bases outside gene matches: 12. The CDR3 sequence: CACVTGLAGRGFF. The CDR3 DNA follows: TGTGCCTGCGTAACGGGACTAGCGGGTCGGGGGTTCTTC.

The chain recombines TRBV6-5 with TRBJ2-5; D unclear. There are 15 residues in the CDR3. Trimming removed 2 bases at V and 2 bases at J, with 12 bases between. In germline, CDR1 is MNHEY, CDR2 SVGAGI. The DNA for the CDR3 is TGTGCCAGCAGTTACCGCTCCTCGCAGCAAGAGACCCAGTACTTC. It codes for CASSYRSSQQETQYF.

The chain links TRBV29-1 to TRBJ2-3; the D is unclear. The CDR3 has 13 residues. Trimming stripped 8 bases from V and 2 bases from J, with 14 bases between. The V gene's germline CDR1 is SQVTM and CDR2 ANQGSEA. CDR3 in DNA: TGCAGCCAGAGTGGCGGCTCCACAGATACGCAGTATTTT. Its protein product is CSQSGGSTDTQYF.

This clone has a handful of counts. This chain joins TRBV5-1 and TRBJ1-5; D uncertain. Trimming shortened V by 3 bases and J by 5 bases, and 9 bases separated the two germline ends. The CDR3 spans 13 residues. Per the germline V gene, CDR1 is SGHRS and CDR2 is YFSETQ. Here the CDR3 reads CASSSFPDQPQHF. In DNA, the CDR3 is TGCGCCAGCAGCTCTTTCCCAGATCAGCCCCAGCATTTT.

The chain is built from TRBV2 and TRBJ2-1, with 11 bases fitting TRBD2. The CDR3 runs to 15 residues. Per the germline V gene, CDR1 is SNHLY and CDR2 is FYNNEI. J gave up 6 bases and V 6 bases, and 7 bases lay outside the gene matches. The CDR3 DNA reads as TGTGCCAGCAGCGTAGCACTAGCGGGAGTCAATGAGCAGTTCTTC. The encoded protein is CASSVALAGVNEQFF.

As for this clone: One end of the junction varies from germline; a read error may be responsible. The chain has TRBV6-5 and TRBJ1-2; TRBD1 agrees at 7 bases. Germline CDR1 and CDR2: MNHEY and SVGAGI. CDR3 size: 13 residues. CDR3 sequence reads: CASSYATGHGHTF. The CDR3, as DNA: TGTGCCAGCAGTTATGCGACAGGGCATGGCCACACCTTC.

The rearrangement uses TRBV6-5 and TRBJ1-2; TRBD1 might be the D (5 bases). The V gene's germline CDR1 is MNHEY and CDR2 SVGAGI. Trimming removed 6 bases at V and 7 bases at J, with 15 bases between. CDR3 length: 13 residues. CDR3 coding DNA: TGTGCCAGCAGAGACAGTCCCCGGAGTGGCTACACCTTC. Amino acid sequence: CASRDSPRSGYTF.

The chain combines TRBV25-1 with TRBJ2-5; 9 nucleotides match TRBD1. With 2 bases clipped from V and 5 bases from J, the junction kept 9 bases outside the gene matches. CDR1 is MGHDK, CDR2 SYGVNS, per germline. This CDR3 is built from 16 residues. The CDR3 nucleotides are TGTGCCAGCAGTGAAAGTAGGACAGGGGCTGGGGAGACCCAGTACTTC. Its protein is CASSESRTGAGETQYF.

The chain recombines TRBV5-6 with TRBJ2-1; TRBD2 is a possible D gene (6 bases). V was trimmed by 4 bases and J by 0 bases, leaving 14 bases between them. The CDR3 length is 16 residues. The germline V gene has CDR1 SGHDT and CDR2 YYEEEE. CDR3: CASSPGVVVSYNEQFF. The CDR3 nucleotides read TGTGCCAGCAGCCCGGGGGTAGTAGTCTCCTACAATGAGCAGTTCTTC.

The CDR3 sequence: CAIRGDRYEQYF. The DNA for the CDR3 is TGTGCCATCAGAGGGGACAGATACGAGCAGTACTTC. This rearrangement joins TRBV6-5 to TRBJ2-7; 7 positions agree with TRBD1. Trimming removed 10 bases from V and 4 bases from J; junction bases left unmatched: 7. The germline CDR1 and CDR2 sequences are MNHEY and SVGAGI. The CDR3 totals 12 residues.

The V gene is TRBV7-2, the J gene TRBJ2-7; possible D gene TRBD1, 5 bases. This CDR3 has 14 amino acids. Between the trimmed V and J ends, which lost 5 bases and 2 bases, there was a span of 13 bases. Germline loops: CDR1 SGHTA, CDR2 FQGNSA. In nucleotides, the CDR3 is TGTGCCAGCAGCACCAGGACACCTACCTACGAGCAGTACTTC. It is translated as CASSTRTPTYEQYF.

This rearrangement joins TRBV5-1 to TRBJ2-7; 7 positions match TRBD1. CDR3 length equals 15 residues. The junction had 10 bases not matched to a gene; V was cut back by 0 bases and J by 7 bases. Looked up from germline, CDR1 is SGHRS and CDR2 is YFSETQ. This CDR3 is CASSLVVQGNREQYF. DNA for the CDR3: TGCGCCAGCAGCTTGGTGGTACAGGGGAATCGGGAGCAGTACTTC. Filled out from reference TRBV5-1 and TRBJ2-7, the complete variable domain reads KAGVTQTPRYLIKTRGQQVTLSCSPISGHRSVSWYQQTPGQGLQFLFEYFSETQRNKGNFPGRFSGRQFSNSRSEMNVSTLELGDSALYLCASSLVVQGNREQYFGPGTRLTVT.

This clone has just a few counts. V and J are TRBV6-1 and TRBJ2-2, with D unclear. CDR3 size: 13 residues. Germline values: CDR1 MNHNS, CDR2 SASEGT. The V end lost 5 bases, the J end lost 3 bases, and 7 bases lay between the germline ends. CDR3 sequence (DNA): TGTGCCAGCAGTACACGGGACACCGGGGAGCTGTTTTTT. As protein: CASSTRDTGELFF.

This clone was found a few times. This sequence joins TRBV14 and TRBJ1-1; perhaps TRBD1 as D (5 bases). The germline V gene has CDR1 SGHDN and CDR2 FVKESK. V was clipped by 5 bases and J by 4 bases, with 11 bases between them. This CDR3 is built from 13 residues. The CDR3 nucleotides are TGTGCCAGCAGCAATTGGGGGGGCACTGAAGCTTTCTTT. Translation gives CASSNWGGTEAFF.

The table lists this clone with a few counts. The chain links TRBV7-9 to TRBJ1-4, with TRBD1 matching over 9 bases. V lost 5 bases to trimming and J lost 5 bases; unmatched junction nucleotides: 3. Germline loops: CDR1 SEHNR, CDR2 FQNEAQ (reference sequence). This CDR3 contains 14 residues. CDR3 DNA sequence: TGTGCCAGCAGCCCTACAGGGGGCAATGAAAAACTGTTTTTT. Translation: CASSPTGGNEKLFF.

This chain uses TRBV6-5 with TRBJ2-7; TRBD2 matches at 11 bases. Germline V gives CDR1 MNHEY, CDR2 SVGAGI. The V gene end was trimmed by 5 bases and the J gene end by 4 bases; junction bases not matched to a gene: 7. The CDR3 loop spans 15 amino acids. In DNA form, the CDR3 reads TGTGCCAGCAGTACTAGCGGGAGACAACTTTACGAGCAGTACTTC. It translates to CASSTSGRQLYEQYF.